The following is a T cell receptor (beta chain) sequence with its context. Its antigen is not known. This specimen comes from a study of blood T cells in healthy people across ages. Study-level findings and limits: Observed TCR beta diversity showed a strong correlation with the percentage of naive T cells as measured by flow cytometry.

A J-beta primer mix and a sample-barcoded 5' primer were used in a second PCR of about 7 to 12 cycles. TCRdb redid the calling of the 5' RACE reads with MiXCR, one entry per CDR3 protein. The sample shows about 830,000 distinct CDR3 sequences, about three fifths of them seen only once. This CDR3 comprises 15 residues. From germline, CDR1 is LNHNV and CDR2 YYDKDF (reference sequence). V lost 0 bases to trimming and J lost 6 bases, with 13 bases between them. Input material: blood. The rearrangement uses TRBV15 and TRBJ2-3; TRBD1 is a possible D gene (5 bases). This TCR was recovered from a man younger than 45 in good health. In nucleotides, the CDR3 is TGTGCCACCAGCAGAGATCCCCAGGGCCCCGATACGCAGTATTTT. This translates into CATSRDPQGPDTQYF.